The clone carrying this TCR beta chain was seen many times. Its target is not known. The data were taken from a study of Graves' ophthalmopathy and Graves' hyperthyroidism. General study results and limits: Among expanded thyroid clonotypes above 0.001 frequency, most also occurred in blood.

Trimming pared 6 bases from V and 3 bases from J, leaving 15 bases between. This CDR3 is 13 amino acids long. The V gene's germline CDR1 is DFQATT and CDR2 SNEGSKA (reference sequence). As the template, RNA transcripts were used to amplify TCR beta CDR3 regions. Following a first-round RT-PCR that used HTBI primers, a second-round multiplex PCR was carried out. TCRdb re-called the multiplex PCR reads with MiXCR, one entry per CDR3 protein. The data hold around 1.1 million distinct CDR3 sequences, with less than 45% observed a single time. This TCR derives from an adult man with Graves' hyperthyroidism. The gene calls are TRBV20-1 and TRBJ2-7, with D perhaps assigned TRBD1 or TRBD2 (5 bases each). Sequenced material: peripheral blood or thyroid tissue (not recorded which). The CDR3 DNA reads TGCAGTGCGAGAACCGGGGACCACTACGAGCAGTACTTC. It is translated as CSARTGDHYEQYF.